What follows describes a single T cell receptor beta chain. The target antigen is unknown. This sample also contains other DNA sequences that code for the same CDR3. CDR3 length: 14 residues. Deletions cut 2 bases from V and 1 base from J, with 6 bases between. Germline V CDR1 and CDR2: MNHEY, SMNVEV (reference sequence). The sample belongs to a study of shared clonotypes between healthy human individuals. Study-level background: Three CD4 naive, three CD4 memory, two CD8 naive and one CD8 memory plate were used per donor. Whole-study results and caveats: Shared clonotypes across all four donors exceeded non-shared ones in generation probability. A handful of donors had 4% to 6.5% of their naive CD4 clonotypes in common.

Method: immunoSEQ multiplex PCR; TCRdb's copy keeps in-frame clones and lacks some. The table records about 2.1 million clones, over 85% of them present only once. CD45RO-negative CD8 cells positively selected for CCR7 made up the naive population, which excluded terminally differentiated effector memory CD45RA+ cells. All participating donors were Caucasian adults from Nashville, Tennessee. Sequences were obtained from naive CD8+ T cells from PBMCs. V and J are TRBV27 and TRBJ2-1, with a weak D call TRBD1 (5 bases). This TCR came from a man between 18 and 35 years old in good health. Some clones in this sample may be carry-over from other donors' samples. This chain's CDR3 is CASSLTGSYNEQFF. CDR3 nucleotides: TGTGCCAGCAGTTTAACAGGTTCCTACAATGAGCAGTTCTTC.